The present T cell receptor beta chain was sequenced within a study of T cell changes during pregnancy in multiple sclerosis (dated 2019 in TCRdb). Notes on the research overall: Changes in the T cell repertoire over the course of pregnancy were examined in this study in women with multiple sclerosis.

The library was prepared using the immunoSEQ multiplex PCR assay. TCRdb provides this immuneACCESS table in a form limited to in-frame rearrangements. Some clones are lacking; in checked studies, under half of them reflect an unresolved V gene, and why the rest are absent is not known. The sample table holds tens of thousands of clones, of which 90% to 95% were seen once. The leading ten clones occupy about 0.93% of the sample. The CDR3 runs 15 amino acids, cysteine and phenylalanine included. Only CDR3 DNA remains: 45 bases, in frame from the first base. CDR1 and CDR2, per the germline V gene, are SGHVS and FQNEAQ. V lost 3 bases and J lost 3 bases, and the count of bases not matched to a germline gene is 7. On this clone: Its binding antigen is unknown. It has no much larger one-base neighbor in the sample; base qualities were not kept.

The V gene is TRBV7-8 and the J gene is TRBJ2-7, and 8 junction bases match TRBD1. This receptor was identified in a female donor with multiple sclerosis, enrolled in a pregnancy study. The material sequenced was peripheral blood, taken in the first trimester of pregnancy. The sequenced DNA: TGTGCCAGCAGCTTCGCAGACAGGGGTGTCTACGAGCAGTACTTC. It encodes CASSFADRGVYEQYF.